Sequencing of this TCR beta chain was carried out in a study of response to subunit inactivated influenza vaccine. MiXCR was run by TCRdb on the RT-PCR reads, yielding one entry per CDR3 protein. Of 450,000 to 550,000 distinct CDR3 sequences detected, 25% appear once; the ten largest clones hold 1.5% to 2%. Findings and limits, study-wide: It was the authors' suggestion that each seasonal influenza vaccination recruits few new T cells.

V was cut by 0 bases and J by 4 bases, with 13 bases left in between. The CDR3 is 15 residues long. CDR1 and CDR2 from the germline V gene are LGHNA and YSLEER. In this sample, this clonotype turned up once. Antigen: not known. Material: CD4+ T cells sorted from PBMCs, obtained more than 4 days after vaccination. V is TRBV4-3 and J is TRBJ2-7; perhaps TRBD2 as D (5 bases). This TCR was recovered from a man aged 50-60 years who received an inactivated influenza vaccine. CDR3 sequence reads: CASSQESSGRYEQYF. The DNA of the CDR3 is TGCGCCAGCAGCCAAGAATCGAGCGGAAGATACGAGCAGTACTTC.